Listed below are T cell receptor beta chains from one sample, sequenced in a study of blood T cells in healthy people across ages. TCRdb reprocessed the 5' RACE reads via MiXCR and lists one record per CDR3 protein. The repertoire holds hundreds of thousands of distinct CDR3 sequences, with around 24% as singletons. This sample also appeared in a second study, on T cells of mothers and their children.

The sequenced material came from blood. Receptors originate from a boy between 10 and 17 years old in good health. Each CDR3 is given with its conserved first and last residue. A D gene is named only where the DNA matches it firmly. Expanded clones are given a class, and other clones once, few, many or no size at all.

v_call	clone_size	j_call	d_call	cdr3_nt	cdr3_aa
TRBV2	-	TRBJ1-6	TRBD1	TGTGCCAGCAGCATAAGAAGGGGGCTAAGTAATTCACCCCTCCACTTT	CASSIRRGLSNSPLHF
TRBV11-1	few	TRBJ2-2	-	TGTGCCAGCAGCTTTTGGGACGCGAACGGGGAGCTGTTTTTT	CASSFWDANGELFF
TRBV28	once	TRBJ2-3	-	TGTGCCAGCAGTTCACCCACTAGCTCCCGCACAGATACGCAGTATTTT	CASSSPTSSRTDTQYF
TRBV12-3/TRBV12-4	few	TRBJ2-5	-	TGTGCCAGCAACGGGGGGTGGGGGCGAGAGACCCAGTACTTC	CASNGGWGRETQYF
TRBV12-3/TRBV12-4	many	TRBJ2-7	-	TGTGCCAGCAGCTTAGGGCAGGACTACGAGCAGTACTTC	CASSLGQDYEQYF
TRBV4-3	-	TRBJ2-4	-	TGCGCCAGCAGCCAAGAACGTTGGGCAGAAAACATTCAGTACTTC	CASSQERWAENIQYF
TRBV20-1	-	TRBJ1-3	-	TGCAGTGCTGAAGACACCTCTGGAAACACCATATATTTT	CSAEDTSGNTIYF
TRBV20-1	few	TRBJ2-2	-	TGCAGTGCTAGTCCCGCGTGGGGGGGCGACCTCGCGAACACCGGGGAGCTGTTTTTT	CSASPAWGGDLANTGELFF
TRBV5-6	many	TRBJ2-7	TRBD2	TGTGCCAGCAGCCTTCTTCTCCCGGGGGGAGCGGGCGAGCAGTACTTC	CASSLLLPGGAGEQYF
TRBV6-5	-	TRBJ1-2	TRBD1	TGTGCCAGTTCCCCAGGGGGTCGTGGCTACACCTTC	CASSPGGRGYTF
TRBV2	few	TRBJ2-3	-	TGTGCCAGCAGCGAGGAGGGGAAGGATACGCAGTATTTT	CASSEEGKDTQYF
TRBV20-1	few	TRBJ1-3	-	TGCAGTGCTAGAGTTTTGGAGGCTGCAAACACCATATATTTT	CSARVLEAANTIYF
TRBV12-3/TRBV12-4	many	TRBJ1-5	TRBD1	TGTGCCAGCAGTCCCGGACAGGGCGATCAGCCCCAGCATTTT	CASSPGQGDQPQHF
TRBV25-1	few	TRBJ2-5	-	TGTGCCAGCAGTGAATTTAGCGTCCAAGAGACCCAGTACTTC	CASSEFSVQETQYF
TRBV30	-	TRBJ1-2	-	TGTGCCTGGAGCGCCGGGCAGGCCCCCGGCTACACCTTC	CAWSAGQAPGYTF
TRBV6-2/TRBV6-3	-	TRBJ2-5	-	TGTGCCAGCAGCTTAAACCGGGGGGCTGGAGAGACCCAGTACTTC	CASSLNRGAGETQYF
TRBV7-9	few	TRBJ2-2	-	TGTGCCAGCAGCTTAAAACGTCTCTCGAACACCGGGGAGCTGTTTTTT	CASSLKRLSNTGELFF
TRBV12-3/TRBV12-4	many	TRBJ1-4	TRBD1	TGTGCCAGCAGCCCGATCGGGACAGGAAAGAATGAAAAACTGTTTTTT	CASSPIGTGKNEKLFF
TRBV20-1	few	TRBJ1-2	-	TGCAGTGCTAGGAAGGATGAGGATGGCTACACCTTC	CSARKDEDGYTF
TRBV19	-	TRBJ2-1	-	TGTGCCAGTAGTATCGGACCAGGTAACAATGAGCAGTTCTTC	CASSIGPGNNEQFF
TRBV20-1	few	TRBJ2-3	-	TGCAGTGCCCCCGGGGCGGGGGCTGCTGATACGCAGTATTTT	CSAPGAGAADTQYF
TRBV5-1	-	TRBJ2-5	-	TGCGCCAGCAGCGAGGGACTGGTGGAGACCCAGTACTTC	CASSEGLVETQYF
TRBV6-5	-	TRBJ1-5	-	TGTGCCAGCAGGACAGGCCCTAGCAATCAGCCCCAGCATTTT	CASRTGPSNQPQHF
TRBV6-1	-	TRBJ2-1	-	TGTGCCAGCAGTGAACTGGGGGCCGGCTACAATGAGCAGTTCTTC	CASSELGAGYNEQFF
TRBV6-5	few	TRBJ1-6	TRBD1	TGTGCCAGTTCGGACAGGGTGGGTAATTCACCCCTCCACTTT	CASSDRVGNSPLHF
TRBV4-1	few	TRBJ2-2	TRBD2	TGCGCCAGCAGCCAAGTCTTACGGGGGGCGAACACCGGGGAGCTGTTTTTT	CASSQVLRGANTGELFF
TRBV10-3	few	TRBJ2-7	TRBD1	TGTGCCATCAGTGACGGTGGGGACAGGGACTACGAGCAGTACTTC	CAISDGGDRDYEQYF
TRBV25-1	-	TRBJ1-4	-	TGTGCCAGCACTGGGGGGCCAGAAGAAAAACTGTTTTTT	CASTGGPEEKLFF
TRBV3-1	-	TRBJ2-5	TRBD2	TGTGCCAGCAGCTCTATAGCGGGGGTACAAGAGACCCAGTACTTC	CASSSIAGVQETQYF
TRBV7-7	-	TRBJ2-2	-	TGTGCTAGCAGCTTAATCTTTCGCGAGAAGGGCGGGGAGCTGTTTTTT	CASSLIFREKGGELFF
TRBV7-9	few	TRBJ1-1	TRBD1	TGTGCCAGCAGCTTAGAGCAGGGGGGCACTGAAGCTTTCTTT	CASSLEQGGTEAFF
TRBV4-1	few	TRBJ2-1	-	TGCGCCAGCAGCCAGGTTCCGGGCGACAATGAGCAGTTCTTC	CASSQVPGDNEQFF
TRBV2	-	TRBJ2-1	-	TGTGCCAGTAACCGCCCGAGCTCCTACAATGAGCAGTTCTTC	CASNRPSSYNEQFF
TRBV20-1	-	TRBJ2-2	TRBD1	TGCAGTGCTAGAGTCCCGAGGGGGCGCCACACCGGGGAGCTGTTTTTT	CSARVPRGRHTGELFF
TRBV29-1	-	TRBJ1-1	TRBD1	TGCAGCGTCGCCGACAGGGCGTCTCGGAACACTGAAGCTTTCTTT	CSVADRASRNTEAFF
TRBV20-1	-	TRBJ2-1	TRBD1	TGCAGTGCTCTTAGAGGGACAGGGAGGAATGAGCAGTTCTTC	CSALRGTGRNEQFF
TRBV20-1	few	TRBJ2-3	-	TGCAGTGCCCTCAGAGGTGTCAGCATATATACGCAGTATTTT	CSALRGVSIYTQYF
TRBV12-3/TRBV12-4	-	TRBJ1-2	-	TGTGCCAGCAGTCCCTCAGGGGACGCCGGACGTGGCTACACCTTC	CASSPSGDAGRGYTF